The sequence of this T cell receptor beta chain was determined in a study of monozygotic twins with inflammatory bowel disease. Broader study findings: A reduction in TCRbeta diversity (inverse Simpson) was seen in IBD patients relative to healthy co-twins. Extra variability in the repertoires of patients may have come from differing immunosuppressive treatments.

Notes on this clonotype: Its antigen remains unknown.

There were eight separate reactions per sample in which cDNA was made. TCRdb reprocessed the 5' RACE reads; each CDR3 protein has one entry and no DNA is given. The sample includes 310,000 or so distinct CDR3 sequences. The germline CDR1 and CDR2 sequences are DFQATT and SNEGSKA (reference sequence). This CDR3 has 21 amino acids. The receptor's source is a human donor with ulcerative colitis or Crohn's disease, or a healthy co-twin of an affected twin (not recorded which). Sequencing was done on a sample of blood. The chain employs TRBV20-1 and TRBJ2-7; as DNA is missing, the TRBD2 call by TCRdb cannot be tested. CDR3 in amino acids: CSAPRGYLSGTSGRANREQYF.